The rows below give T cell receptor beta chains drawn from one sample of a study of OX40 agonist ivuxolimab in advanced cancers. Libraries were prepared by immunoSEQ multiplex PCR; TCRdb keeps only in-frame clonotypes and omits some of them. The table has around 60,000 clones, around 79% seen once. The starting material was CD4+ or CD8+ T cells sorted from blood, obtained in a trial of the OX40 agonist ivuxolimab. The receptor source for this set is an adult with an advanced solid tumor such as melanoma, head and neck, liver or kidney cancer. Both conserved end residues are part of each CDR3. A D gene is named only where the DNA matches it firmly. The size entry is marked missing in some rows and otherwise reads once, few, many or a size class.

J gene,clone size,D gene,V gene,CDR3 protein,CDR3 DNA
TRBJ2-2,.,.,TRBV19,CASSTVKVGELFF,TGTGCCAGTAGTACTGTTAAGGTCGGGGAGCTGTTTTTT
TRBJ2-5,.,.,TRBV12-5,CATSGTYQETQYF,TGTGCTACCTCAGGGACGTACCAAGAGACCCAGTACTTC
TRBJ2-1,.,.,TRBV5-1,CASSYPGLASFF,TGCGCCAGCAGTTATCCCGGGCTCGCCTCGTTCTTC
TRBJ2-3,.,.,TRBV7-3,CASSLDRGDTQYF,TGTGCCAGCAGCTTAGATAGGGGAGATACGCAGTATTTT
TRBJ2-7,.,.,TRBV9,CASSVGGSLYEQYF,TGTGCCAGCAGCGTAGGCGGGTCCCTCTACGAGCAGTACTTC
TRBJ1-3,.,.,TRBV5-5,CASSSYGNTIYF,TGTGCCAGCAGCTCGTATGGAAACACCATATATTTT
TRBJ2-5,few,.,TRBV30,CAWTGSGSYQETQYF,TGTGCCTGGACTGGGAGCGGGTCGTACCAAGAGACCCAGTACTTC
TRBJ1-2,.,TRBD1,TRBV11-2,CASSLGTGVYGYTF,TGTGCCAGCAGCTTAGGGACAGGGGTATATGGCTACACCTTC
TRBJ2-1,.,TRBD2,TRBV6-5,CASRKGLAGNNEQFF,TGTGCCAGCAGAAAAGGACTAGCGGGAAACAATGAGCAGTTCTTC
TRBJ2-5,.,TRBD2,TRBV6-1,CASEWRGGSLETQYF,TGTGCCAGCGAATGGCGGGGGGGGTCGTTGGAGACCCAGTACTTC
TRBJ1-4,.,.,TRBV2,CASSVYSLATNEKLFF,TGTGCCAGCAGTGTATACAGCCTTGCAACTAATGAAAAACTGTTTTTT
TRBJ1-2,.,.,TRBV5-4,CASSLAAEDYTF,TGTGCCAGCAGCTTAGCTGCCGAAGACTACACCTTC
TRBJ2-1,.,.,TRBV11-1,CASSLARLAGNEQFF,TGTGCCAGCAGCTTAGCTAGGCTAGCCGGCAATGAGCAGTTCTTC
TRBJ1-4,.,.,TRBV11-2,CASSLQGTRGEKLFF,TGTGCCAGCAGTCTCCAGGGGACGCGGGGGGAAAAACTGTTTTTT
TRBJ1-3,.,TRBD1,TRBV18,CASSSLTAGGFSGNTIYF,TGTGCCAGCTCCTCACTAACAGCAGGGGGCTTCTCTGGAAACACCATATATTTT
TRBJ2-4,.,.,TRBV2,CASSGGRDQYF,TGTGCCAGCAGTGGGGGGCGGGATCAGTACTTC